The sequence of this T cell receptor beta chain was determined in a study of blood T cell repertoires in COVID-19. Study-level information: COVID-19 samples from acute and convalescent phases originated in the United States, Italy and Spain. In each case, the material was cDNA or gDNA derived from T cells, B-cell-depleted T cells, or PBMCs.

In the original processing: Nucleated cell number was recorded as an estimate derived from reference gene primer amplification. Profiling relied on immunoSEQ multiplex PCR, and the TCRdb table lists in-frame clones only, not all of them. The V and J calls and the clone size are those of that table, but D and trimming were determined from the DNA. The sample comprises some 150,000 clones, almost 90% of which are singletons, and roughly 2% rests with the top ten. Losses at the gene ends were 0 bases for V and 3 bases for J; bases not matched to a gene: 2. The CDR3 has 15 amino acids. Germline loops: CDR1 SGDLS, CDR2 YYNGEE.

The material sequenced was peripheral blood. This receptor was identified in a human donor in a cohort sampled during active COVID-19. The V gene is TRBV9, the J gene TRBJ2-3; 9 nucleotides match TRBD2. CDR3: CASSVGRGGTDTQYF. In DNA, the CDR3 is TGTGCCAGCAGCGTAGGGCGGGGGGGGACAGATACGCAGTATTTT.